This TCR beta chain was profiled in a study of blood T cell repertoires in COVID-19. At the level of the study: COVID-19 samples from acute and convalescent phases originated in the United States, Italy and Spain. From T cells, B-cell-depleted T cells, or PBMCs came the material, which was cDNA or gDNA.

The data were produced by immunoSEQ multiplex PCR, yet TCRdb's version contains in-frame clones alone and is incomplete. Of some 330,000 clones listed, over 80% were seen once; the top ten hold around 5%. What the recovered Cohort 3 donors had was two negative PCRs, clearance, or symptom resolution. J lost 0 bases, V lost 6 bases, and 5 bases had no gene match. The germline V gene has CDR1 SGHVS and CDR2 FQNEAQ. The CDR3 has 17 amino acids. The chain has TRBV7-8 and TRBJ2-6; TRBD1 aligns across 10 bases. This receptor was identified in a man between 25 and 39 years old who had recovered from COVID-19. The sequenced sample consisted of PBMCs or T cells enriched from blood (not recorded which). The CDR3 reads CASRRQGASSGANVLTF. The DNA of the CDR3 is TGTGCCAGCAGGCGACAGGGGGCTTCCTCTGGGGCCAACGTCCTGACTTTC.